The 27 T cell receptor beta chains listed next were all sequenced from one sample in a study of CD8 T cells in Susac syndrome. Reverse transcription of about 0.5 to 1 ug RNA used random hexamers. One entry per CDR3 protein results from TCRdb running MiXCR on the immunoSEQ multiplex PCR reads. Counted here are hundreds of thousands of distinct CDR3 sequences, approximately 89% occurring once; the ten biggest clones make up approximately 0.18%. The sequencing sample was made of CD8+ T cells from PBMCs. These receptors were collected from a human donor with multiple sclerosis.

The chain carries TRBV7-8 and TRBJ2-7; 7 bases are shared with TRBD2. Trimming at V came to 7 bases and at J to 3 bases, leaving 6 bases not matched to a gene. CDR1 is SGHVS, CDR2 FQNEAQ, per germline. The CDR3 loop spans 13 amino acids. The CDR3 spells CASKSSGDYEQYF. The DNA of the CDR3 is TGTGCCAGCAAGTCTAGCGGAGACTACGAGCAGTACTTC.

J is TRBJ2-3 and V is TRBV4-1; 13 bases agree with TRBD2. The CDR3 totals 16 residues. The germline V gene encodes CDR1 MGHRA and CDR2 YSYEKL. The junction had 9 bases not matched to a gene; V was cut back by 5 bases and J by 7 bases. The CDR3 DNA reads TGCGCCAGCAGCACGACTAGCGGGGGGCTGGGATATACGCAGTATTTT. Protein product: CASSTTSGGLGYTQYF.

The chain uses TRBV30 and TRBJ2-3; possibly TRBD2 for D (5 bases). The CDR3 is 14 amino acids. V was clipped by 3 bases and J by 3 bases, with 13 bases between them. In germline, CDR1 is GTSNPN, CDR2 SVGIG (reference sequence). Here the CDR3 DNA reads TGTGCCTGGAGCGGACTCCGGAAAACAGATACGCAGTATTTT. Amino acid sequence: CAWSGLRKTDTQYF.

The chain has TRBV2 and TRBJ2-5; D is uncertain. CDR1 is SNHLY, CDR2 FYNNEI, per germline. The CDR3 sequence is 15 residues long. Trimming removed 7 bases at V and 0 bases at J, with 15 bases between. The CDR3 DNA reads as TGTGCCAGCATCGGTCACTCTGGGTACCAAGAGACCCAGTACTTC. This gives the protein CASIGHSGYQETQYF.

The chain is built from TRBV6-1 and TRBJ2-7; no definite D call. The CDR3 is 17 amino acids. Deletions cut 7 bases from V and 0 bases from J, with 22 bases between. From germline, CDR1 is MNHNS and CDR2 SASEGT. The CDR3 sequence: CASIPSLWQKSSYEQYF. DNA for the CDR3: TGTGCCAGCATCCCCTCACTGTGGCAGAAAAGCTCCTACGAGCAGTACTTC.

The chain uses TRBV4-1 and TRBJ1-4; 7 nucleotides agree with TRBD1. In germline, CDR1 is MGHRA, CDR2 YSYEKL. This CDR3 has 16 amino acids. V lost 0 bases, J lost 8 bases, and 9 bases stayed unmatched. The CDR3 spells CASSQDPSTGREKLFF. The CDR3 DNA follows: TGCGCCAGCAGCCAAGATCCCTCGACAGGGAGGGAAAAACTGTTTTTT.

The gene calls are TRBV19 and TRBJ2-7; D is uncertain. CDR3 size: 14 residues. CDR1 and CDR2 from the germline V gene are LNHDA and SQIVND (reference sequence). V was cut by 7 bases and J by 3 bases, with 16 bases left in between. The CDR3 is CASTLVHGDYEQYF. The CDR3 DNA is TGTGCCAGTACCCTCGTACACGGAGACTACGAGCAGTACTTC.

The V call is TRBV27, the J call TRBJ2-1; weak D call: TRBD2 (6 bases). CDR1 is MNHEY, CDR2 SMNVEV, per germline (reference sequence). This CDR3 spans 13 amino acids. Trimming shortened V by 6 bases and J by 7 bases, and 13 bases separated the two germline ends. The CDR3 DNA follows: TGTGCCAGCAGAAAACCTCGGGGGAATGAGCAGTTCTTC. Protein: CASRKPRGNEQFF.

This clonotype occurred a few times. The genes are TRBV4-3 and TRBJ2-7; tentatively, D is TRBD2 (5 bases). CDR1 is LGHNA and CDR2 is YSLEER in the germline V gene. The CDR3 covers 16 residues. The V end was cut by 2 bases, the J end by 2 bases, with 16 bases between. The CDR3 is CASSQFDQEETYEQYF. Written as DNA, the CDR3 is TGCGCCAGCAGCCAATTTGATCAGGAGGAGACCTACGAGCAGTACTTC.

The chain joins TRBV12-3 or TRBV12-4 to TRBJ2-3, with 12 bases matching TRBD2. The CDR3 has 17 residues. With V trimmed by 1 base and J by 1 base, 3 bases remained unmatched. In DNA, the CDR3 is TGTGCCAGCAGTTTAGTACTAGCGGGAGGAGGCACAGATACGCAGTATTTT. It is translated as CASSLVLAGGGTDTQYF.

This sequence joins TRBV7-9 and TRBJ2-7; tentative D call: TRBD1 (6 bases). This CDR3 region has 14 residues. V shed 3 bases and J shed 1 base, with 10 bases lying between them. Germline CDR1 reads SEHNR; CDR2 reads FQNEAQ (reference sequence). The CDR3 DNA sequence: TGTGCCAGCAGCTTCGAGGACAGATCCTACGAGCAGTACTTC. As protein: CASSFEDRSYEQYF.

The DNA for the CDR3 is TGTGCCAGCAAGGAGGGGTACGAGCAGTACTTC. As protein: CASKEGYEQYF. V usage is TRBV2 and J usage is TRBJ2-7; D might be TRBD2 (6 bases). V was pared by 7 bases and J by 4 bases, with 8 bases between. This CDR3 comprises 11 residues. Germline-derived CDR1 and CDR2 are SNHLY and FYNNEI.

J is TRBJ2-7 and V is TRBV20-1; the D gene is possibly TRBD2 (5 bases). Germline CDR1 DFQATT, CDR2 SNEGSKA (reference sequence). Trimming left V 3 bases short and J 4 bases short, with 16 bases between. The CDR3 sequence is 14 residues long. The CDR3 DNA reads TGCAGTGCTAGGACCGGGAACAGCGCGTACGAGCAGTACTTC. This codes for CSARTGNSAYEQYF.

The V gene is TRBV4-3, the J gene TRBJ1-1; 7 bases agree with TRBD1. Germline CDR1 is LGHNA and CDR2 is YSLEER. This CDR3 is 13 amino acids long. V lost 4 bases, J lost 7 bases, and 6 bases stayed unmatched. CDR3 DNA: TGCGCCAGCAGCCGCGGACAGGCCAATGAAGCTTTCTTT. Encoded protein: CASSRGQANEAFF.

The rearrangement uses TRBV27 and TRBJ1-1; D is perhaps TRBD1 (6 bases). Germline V gene data show CDR1 as MNHEY and CDR2 as SMNVEV (reference sequence). Between the trimmed V and J ends, which lost 6 bases and 4 bases, there was a span of 24 bases. CDR3 size: 17 residues. The CDR3 protein is CASRHRANSPLGTEAFF. The CDR3 nucleotides read TGTGCCAGCAGGCACAGGGCCAACTCACCCCTGGGCACTGAAGCTTTCTTT.

The chain combines TRBV6-5 with TRBJ1-1; no definite D call. Germline CDR1 and CDR2: MNHEY and SVGAGI. This CDR3 has 14 residues. V shed 6 bases and J shed 2 bases, with 13 bases lying between them. CDR3 bases: TGTGCCAGCAGCGCACAGCTTTCCAACACTGAAGCTTTCTTT. This encodes CASSAQLSNTEAFF.

V is TRBV9 and J is TRBJ2-1, with TRBD1 matching over 7 bases. Unmatched junction bases numbered 12, after V lost 4 bases and J lost 5 bases. The CDR3 extends over 16 amino acids. From germline, CDR1 is SGDLS and CDR2 YYNGEE. CDR3 sequence: CASSPRDRSRNNEQFF. In DNA form, the CDR3 reads TGTGCCAGCAGCCCCAGGGACAGATCCCGAAACAATGAGCAGTTCTTC.

This chain links TRBV14 with TRBJ2-1; D gene uncertain. Trimming stripped 4 bases from V and 7 bases from J, with 8 bases between. The V gene's germline CDR1 is SGHDN and CDR2 FVKESK. The CDR3 loop spans 12 amino acids. CDR3 protein: CASSPMGNEQFF. In DNA, the CDR3 is TGTGCCAGCAGCCCGATGGGGAATGAGCAGTTCTTC.

This clonotype came up a few times. The rearrangement links TRBV12-3 or TRBV12-4 to TRBJ2-1; D possibly corresponds to TRBD2 (6 bases). V gave up 3 bases and J gave up 4 bases, with 10 bases separating them. The CDR3 has 14 residues. The CDR3 nucleotides are TGTGCCAGCAGTTTGCTAGCGAGTTACAATGAGCAGTTCTTC. Its translation is CASSLLASYNEQFF.

This chain links TRBV20-1 with TRBJ2-3, with TRBD2 as a possible D gene (5 bases). V was shortened by 0 bases and J by 2 bases, with 15 bases between the two germline ends. Germline loops: CDR1 DFQATT, CDR2 SNEGSKA (reference sequence). The CDR3 is 16 amino acids. Here the CDR3 DNA reads TGCAGTGCTAGAGATCCGGGCGGGTACCCCACAGATACGCAGTATTTT. It translates to CSARDPGGYPTDTQYF.

J is TRBJ1-1 and V is TRBV19; 7 bases match TRBD1. The CDR3 covers 11 residues. CDR1 and CDR2 from the germline V gene are LNHDA and SQIVND (reference sequence). Trimming removed 7 bases from V and 10 bases from J; junction bases left unmatched: 6. As DNA, the CDR3 is TGTGCCAGTAATAAGGGGGCCGGAGCTTTCTTT. Translated: CASNKGAGAFF.

The chain carries TRBV27 and TRBJ2-2, with D possibly called TRBD1 or TRBD2 (6 bases each). Germline CDR1 reads MNHEY; CDR2 reads SMNVEV (reference sequence). The CDR3 is made up of 12 amino acids. Between the trimmed V and J ends, which lost 3 bases and 14 bases, there was a span of 13 bases. This CDR3 reads CASSLNGGPLFF. CDR3 coding DNA: TGTGCCAGCAGTTTGAATGGGGGGCCACTGTTTTTT.

Here the CDR3 DNA reads TGCGCCAGCAGCTGGACTTGGACAGGGGCGGACGAGCAGTACTTC. The encoded protein is CASSWTWTGADEQYF. This chain joins TRBV5-1 and TRBJ2-7, with 9 bases lining up with TRBD1. The CDR3 spans 15 residues. CDR1 and CDR2 (germline): SGHRS, YFSETQ. Losses at the gene ends were 3 bases for V and 5 bases for J; bases not matched to a gene: 9.

This clonotype was observed once. CDR3 sequence reads: CASSSPTGQYNSPLHF. In DNA, the CDR3 is TGTGCCAGCAGCTCACCCACGGGACAGTATAATTCACCCCTCCACTTT. V usage is TRBV7-3 and J usage is TRBJ1-6, with 7 bases identical to TRBD1. Trimming took 4 bases from V and 4 from J; bases not matched to a gene: 7. CDR1 is SGHTA, CDR2 FQGTGA, per germline. The CDR3 extends over 16 amino acids.

The chain is built from TRBV19 and TRBJ2-1; tentative D call: TRBD1 (5 bases). The CDR3 consists of 13 residues. Trimming took 3 bases from V and 4 from J, leaving 7 bases between them. Germline-derived CDR1 and CDR2 are LNHDA and SQIVND (reference sequence). The CDR3 nucleotides read TGTGCCAGTAGTATGGACATATACAATGAGCAGTTCTTC. Amino acid sequence: CASSMDIYNEQFF.

This clonotype has only one observation. V usage is TRBV7-8 and J usage is TRBJ2-7; 10 bases match TRBD1. V was pared by 3 bases and J by 4 bases, with 9 bases of the junction left unmatched. Germline CDR1 and CDR2: SGHVS and FQNEAQ. This CDR3 spans 16 amino acids. CDR3 DNA: TGTGCCAGCAGCTTTGGGGGACCGGGACAGGGGTACGAGCAGTACTTC. This translates into CASSFGGPGQGYEQYF.

The chain employs TRBV2 and TRBJ2-1, with 9 nucleotides matching TRBD2. Trimming took 1 base from V and 8 from J; bases not matched to a gene: 3. Germline V gene data show CDR1 as SNHLY and CDR2 as FYNNEI. This CDR3 is built from 14 residues. Written as DNA, the CDR3 is TGTGCCAGCAGTGAAGGCGGGGGGGCACATGAGCAGTTCTTC. Its protein product is CASSEGGGAHEQFF. Complete variable domain (other parts from reference TRBV2 and TRBJ2-1): EPEVTQTPSHQVTQMGQEVILRCVPISNHLYFYWYRQILGQKVEFLVSFYNNEISEKSEIFDDQFSVERPDGSNFTLKIRSTKLEDSAMYFCASSEGGGAHEQFFGPGTRLTVL.